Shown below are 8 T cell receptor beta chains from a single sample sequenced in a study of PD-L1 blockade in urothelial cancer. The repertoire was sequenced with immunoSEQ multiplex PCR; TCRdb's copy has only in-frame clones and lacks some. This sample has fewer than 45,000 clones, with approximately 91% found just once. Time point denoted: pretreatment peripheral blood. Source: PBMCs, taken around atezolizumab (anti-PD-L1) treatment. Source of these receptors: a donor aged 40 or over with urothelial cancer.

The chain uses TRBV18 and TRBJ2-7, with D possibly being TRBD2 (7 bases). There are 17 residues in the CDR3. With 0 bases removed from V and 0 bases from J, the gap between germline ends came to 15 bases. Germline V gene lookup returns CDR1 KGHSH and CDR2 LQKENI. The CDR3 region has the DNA TGTGCCAGCTCACCACCCTTGGGAGGGACAAGCTCCTACGAGCAGTACTTC. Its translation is CASSPPLGGTSSYEQYF. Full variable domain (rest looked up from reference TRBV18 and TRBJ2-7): NAGVMQNPRHLVRRRGQEARLRCSPMKGHSHVYWYRQLPEEGLKFMVYLQKENIIDESGMPKERFSAEFPKEGPSILRIQQVVRGDSAAYFCASSPPLGGTSSYEQYFGPGTRLTVT.

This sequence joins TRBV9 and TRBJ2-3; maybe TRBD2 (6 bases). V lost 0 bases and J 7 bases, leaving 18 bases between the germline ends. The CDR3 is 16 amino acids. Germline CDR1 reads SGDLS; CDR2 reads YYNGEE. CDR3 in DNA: TGTGCCAGCAGCGTAGATCAGGGCGGGACCCCCCATACGCAGTATTTT. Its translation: CASSVDQGGTPHTQYF. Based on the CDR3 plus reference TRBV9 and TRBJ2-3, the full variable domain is DSGVTQTPKHLITATGQRVTLRCSPRSGDLSVYWYQQSLDQGLQFLIQYYNGEERAKGNILERFSAQQFPDLHSELNLSSLELGDSALYFCASSVDQGGTPHTQYFGPGTRLTVL.

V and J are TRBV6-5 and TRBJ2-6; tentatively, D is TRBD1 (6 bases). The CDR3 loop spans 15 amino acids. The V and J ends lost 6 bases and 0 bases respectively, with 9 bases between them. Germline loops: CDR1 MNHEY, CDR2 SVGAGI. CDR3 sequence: CASRDSPSGANVLTF. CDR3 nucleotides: TGTGCCAGCAGGGACAGCCCCTCTGGGGCCAACGTCCTGACTTTC.

In DNA, the CDR3 is TGTGCCAGCAGCTTAGGTACGGGAGGGCCCTTTGAGCAGTACTTC. This codes for CASSLGTGGPFEQYF. The chain carries TRBV13 and TRBJ2-7; TRBD2 aligns across 8 bases. The CDR3 length is 15 residues. V lost 0 bases and J lost 7; bases outside the gene matches: 8. In germline, CDR1 is PRHDT, CDR2 FYEKMQ (reference sequence). The full variable domain, with the rest looked up from reference TRBV13 and TRBJ2-7, is AAGVIQSPRHLIKEKRETATLKCYPIPRHDTVYWYQQGPGQDPQFLISFYEKMQSDKGSIPDRFSAQQFSDYHSELNMSSLELGDSALYFCASSLGTGGPFEQYFGPGTRLTVT.

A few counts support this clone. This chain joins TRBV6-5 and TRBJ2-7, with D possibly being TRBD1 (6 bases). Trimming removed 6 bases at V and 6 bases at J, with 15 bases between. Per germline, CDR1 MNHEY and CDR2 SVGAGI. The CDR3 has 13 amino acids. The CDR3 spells CASSLQGRGEQYF. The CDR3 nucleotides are TGTGCCAGCAGCCTACAGGGAAGGGGCGAGCAGTACTTC.

CDR3 DNA sequence: TGTGCCAGCAGCCAAGAGGTGGGGGGGCCCCTGTCCTCCTACAATGAGCAGTTCTTC. Translating it yields CASSQEVGGPLSSYNEQFF. The rearrangement links TRBV4-2 to TRBJ2-1; D is perhaps TRBD2 (7 bases). Germline lookup yields CDR1 LGHNA and CDR2 YNFKEQ. CDR3 size: 19 residues. Trimming left V 0 bases short and J 0 bases short, with 18 bases between.

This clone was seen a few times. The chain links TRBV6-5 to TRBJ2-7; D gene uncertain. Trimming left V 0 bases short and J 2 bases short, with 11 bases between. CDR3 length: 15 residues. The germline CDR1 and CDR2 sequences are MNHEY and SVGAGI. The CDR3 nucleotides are TGTGCCAGCAGTTACTCCGGGTCCCCAACCTACGAGCAGTACTTC. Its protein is CASSYSGSPTYEQYF.

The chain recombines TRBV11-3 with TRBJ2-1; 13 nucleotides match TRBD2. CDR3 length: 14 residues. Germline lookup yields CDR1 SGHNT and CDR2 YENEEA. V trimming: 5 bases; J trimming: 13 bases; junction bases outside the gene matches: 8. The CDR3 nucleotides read TGTGCCAGCAGCCTCGCGGGACTAGCGGGATCCCAGTTCTTC. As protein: CASSLAGLAGSQFF.